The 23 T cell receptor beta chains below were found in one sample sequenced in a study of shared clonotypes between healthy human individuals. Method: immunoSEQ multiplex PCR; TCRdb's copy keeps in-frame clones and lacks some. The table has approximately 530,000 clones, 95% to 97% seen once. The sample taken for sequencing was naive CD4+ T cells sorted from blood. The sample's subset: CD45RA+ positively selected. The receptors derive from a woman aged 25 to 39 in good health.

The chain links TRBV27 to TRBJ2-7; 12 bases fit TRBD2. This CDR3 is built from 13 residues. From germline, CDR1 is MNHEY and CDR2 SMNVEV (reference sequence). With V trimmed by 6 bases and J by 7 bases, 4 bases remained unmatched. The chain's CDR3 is CASRNGTSGEQYF. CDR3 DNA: TGTGCCAGCAGGAACGGGACTAGCGGGGAGCAGTACTTC.

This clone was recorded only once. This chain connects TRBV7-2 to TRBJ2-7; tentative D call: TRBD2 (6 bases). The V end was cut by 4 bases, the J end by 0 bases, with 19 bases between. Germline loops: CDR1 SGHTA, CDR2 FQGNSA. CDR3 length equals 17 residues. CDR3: CASSWGVVGRDSYEQYF. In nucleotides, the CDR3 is TGTGCCAGCAGCTGGGGGGTGGTTGGGCGGGACTCCTACGAGCAGTACTTC.

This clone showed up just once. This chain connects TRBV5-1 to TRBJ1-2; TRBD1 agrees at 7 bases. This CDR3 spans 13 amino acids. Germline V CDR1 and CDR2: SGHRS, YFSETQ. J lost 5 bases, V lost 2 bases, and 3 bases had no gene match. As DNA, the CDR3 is TGCGCCAGCAGCTTCGGGACAGCTTATGGCTACACCTTC. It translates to CASSFGTAYGYTF.

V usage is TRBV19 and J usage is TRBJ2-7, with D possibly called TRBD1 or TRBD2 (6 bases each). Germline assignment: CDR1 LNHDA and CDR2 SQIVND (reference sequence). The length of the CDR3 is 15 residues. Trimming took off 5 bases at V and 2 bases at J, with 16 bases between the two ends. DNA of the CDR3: TGTGCCAGTAGTCCCCAACAGGGACTCCCCTACGAGCAGTACTTC. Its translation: CASSPQQGLPYEQYF.

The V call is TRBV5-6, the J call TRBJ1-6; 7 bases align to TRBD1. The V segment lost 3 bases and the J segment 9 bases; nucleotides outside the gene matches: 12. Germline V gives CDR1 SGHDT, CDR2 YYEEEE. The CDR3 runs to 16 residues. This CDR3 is CASSSITQGLGSPLHF. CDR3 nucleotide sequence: TGTGCCAGCAGCTCCATCACACAGGGGCTTGGTTCACCCCTCCACTTT.

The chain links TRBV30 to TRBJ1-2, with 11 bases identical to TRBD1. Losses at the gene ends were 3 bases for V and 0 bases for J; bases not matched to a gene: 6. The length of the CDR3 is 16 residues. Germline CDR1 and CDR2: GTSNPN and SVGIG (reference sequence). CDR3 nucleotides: TGTGCCTGGAGAGGGGACAGGGGGGAAGCTAACTATGGCTACACCTTC. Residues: CAWRGDRGEANYGYTF.

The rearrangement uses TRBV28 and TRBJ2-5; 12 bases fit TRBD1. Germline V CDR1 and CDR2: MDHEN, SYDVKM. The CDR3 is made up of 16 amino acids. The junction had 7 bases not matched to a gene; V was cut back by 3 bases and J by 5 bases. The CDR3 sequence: CASSFSGQGAIETQYF. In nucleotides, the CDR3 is TGTGCCAGCAGTTTCTCGGGACAGGGGGCTATCGAGACCCAGTACTTC. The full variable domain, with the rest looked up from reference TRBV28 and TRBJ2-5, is DVKVTQSSRYLVKRTGEKVFLECVQDMDHENMFWYRQDPGLGLRLIYFSYDVKMKEKGDIPEGYSVSREKKERFSLILESASTNQTSMYLCASSFSGQGAIETQYFGPGTRLLVL.

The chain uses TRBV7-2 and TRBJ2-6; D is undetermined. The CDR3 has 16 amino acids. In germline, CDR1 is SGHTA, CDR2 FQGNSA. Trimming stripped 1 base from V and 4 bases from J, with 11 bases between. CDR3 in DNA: TGTGCCAGCAGCTTAGAAGGAACCATCGGGGCCAACGTCCTGACTTTC. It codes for CASSLEGTIGANVLTF.

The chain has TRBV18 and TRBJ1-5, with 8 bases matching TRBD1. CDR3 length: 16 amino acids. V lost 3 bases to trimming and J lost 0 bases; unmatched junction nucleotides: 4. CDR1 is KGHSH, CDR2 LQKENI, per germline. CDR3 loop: CASSPTGGYSNQPQHF. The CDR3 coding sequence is TGTGCCAGCTCACCCACAGGGGGTTATAGCAATCAGCCCCAGCATTTT.

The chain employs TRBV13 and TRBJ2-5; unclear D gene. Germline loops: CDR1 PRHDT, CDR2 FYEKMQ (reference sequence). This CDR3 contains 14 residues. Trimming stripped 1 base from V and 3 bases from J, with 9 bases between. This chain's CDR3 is CASSLVAGEETQYF. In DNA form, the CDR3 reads TGTGCCAGCAGCTTAGTTGCCGGAGAAGAGACCCAGTACTTC.

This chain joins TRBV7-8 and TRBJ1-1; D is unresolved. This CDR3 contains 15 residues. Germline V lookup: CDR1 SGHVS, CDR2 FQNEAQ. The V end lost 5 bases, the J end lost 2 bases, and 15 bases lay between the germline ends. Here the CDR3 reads CASSLREEPNTEAFF. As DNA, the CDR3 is TGTGCCAGCAGCCTAAGGGAGGAGCCTAACACTGAAGCTTTCTTT.

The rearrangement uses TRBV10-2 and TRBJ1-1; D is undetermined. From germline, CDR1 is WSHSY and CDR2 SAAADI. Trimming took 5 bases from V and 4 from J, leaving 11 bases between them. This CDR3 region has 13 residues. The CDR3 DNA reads TGCGCCAGCAGTCGTCCGGGGTTCACTGAAGCTTTCTTT. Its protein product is CASSRPGFTEAFF.

For the CDR3, the DNA is TGTGCCAGTAGTTCCCAGACAGGGATTGTCGGCAATCAGCCCCAGCATTTT. This encodes CASSSQTGIVGNQPQHF. V and J are TRBV19 and TRBJ1-5; 7 nucleotides agree with TRBD1. V gave up 5 bases and J gave up 2 bases; unmatched junction bases: 12. The germline CDR1 and CDR2 sequences are LNHDA and SQIVND (reference sequence). The length of the CDR3 is 17 residues.

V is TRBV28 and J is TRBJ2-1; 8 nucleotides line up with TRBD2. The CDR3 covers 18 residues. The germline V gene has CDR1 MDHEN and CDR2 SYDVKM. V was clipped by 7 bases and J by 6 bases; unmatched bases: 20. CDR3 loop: CASIPSLGLAGGINEQFF. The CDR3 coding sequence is TGTGCCAGCATTCCATCGCTAGGCTTGGCGGGAGGCATCAATGAGCAGTTCTTC.

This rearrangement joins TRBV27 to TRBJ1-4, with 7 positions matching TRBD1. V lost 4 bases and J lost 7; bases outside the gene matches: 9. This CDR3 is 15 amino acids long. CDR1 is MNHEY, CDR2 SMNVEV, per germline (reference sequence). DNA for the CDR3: TGTGCCAGCAGTTCACAGGGGACCCAGGGTGAAAAACTGTTTTTT. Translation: CASSSQGTQGEKLFF.

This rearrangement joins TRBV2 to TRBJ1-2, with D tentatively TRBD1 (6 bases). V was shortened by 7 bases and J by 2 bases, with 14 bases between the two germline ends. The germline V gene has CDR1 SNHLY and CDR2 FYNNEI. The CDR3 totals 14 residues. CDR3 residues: CASKNNGGNYGYTF. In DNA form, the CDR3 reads TGTGCCAGCAAGAACAACGGGGGCAACTATGGCTACACCTTC. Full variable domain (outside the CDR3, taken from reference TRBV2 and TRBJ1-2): EPEVTQTPSHQVTQMGQEVILRCVPISNHLYFYWYRQILGQKVEFLVSFYNNEISEKSEIFDDQFSVERPDGSNFTLKIRSTKLEDSAMYFCASKNNGGNYGYTFGSGTRLTVV.

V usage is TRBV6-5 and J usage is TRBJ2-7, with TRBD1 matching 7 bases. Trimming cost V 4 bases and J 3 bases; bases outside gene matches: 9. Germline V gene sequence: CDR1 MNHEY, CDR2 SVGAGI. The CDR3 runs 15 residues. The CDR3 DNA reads TGTGCCAGCAGTTTTCAGACAGGGTTTGGCTACGAGCAGTACTTC. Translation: CASSFQTGFGYEQYF.

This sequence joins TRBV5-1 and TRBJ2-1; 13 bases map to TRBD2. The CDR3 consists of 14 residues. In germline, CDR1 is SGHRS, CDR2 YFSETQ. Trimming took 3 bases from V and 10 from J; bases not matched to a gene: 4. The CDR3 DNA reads TGCGCCAGCAGCTCGGGACTAGCGGGATACGAGCAGTTCTTC. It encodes CASSSGLAGYEQFF.

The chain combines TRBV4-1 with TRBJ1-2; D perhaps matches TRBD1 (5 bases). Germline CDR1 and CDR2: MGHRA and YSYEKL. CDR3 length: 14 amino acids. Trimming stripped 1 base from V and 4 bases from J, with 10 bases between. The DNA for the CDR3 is TGCGCCAGCAGCCAAGTTTGGGGGAGCTATGGCTACACCTTC. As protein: CASSQVWGSYGYTF.

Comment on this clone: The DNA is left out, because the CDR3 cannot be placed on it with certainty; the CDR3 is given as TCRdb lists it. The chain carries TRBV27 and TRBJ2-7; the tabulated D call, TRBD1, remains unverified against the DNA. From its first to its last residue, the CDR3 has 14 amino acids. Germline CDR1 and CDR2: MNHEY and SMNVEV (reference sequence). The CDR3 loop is CASSSSDIFYEQYF.

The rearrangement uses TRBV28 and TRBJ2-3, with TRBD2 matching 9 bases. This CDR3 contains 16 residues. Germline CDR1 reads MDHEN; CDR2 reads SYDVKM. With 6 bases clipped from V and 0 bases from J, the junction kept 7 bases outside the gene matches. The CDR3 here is CASSLGLAHSTDTQYF. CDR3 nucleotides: TGTGCCAGCAGCCTTGGACTAGCGCATAGCACAGATACGCAGTATTTT.

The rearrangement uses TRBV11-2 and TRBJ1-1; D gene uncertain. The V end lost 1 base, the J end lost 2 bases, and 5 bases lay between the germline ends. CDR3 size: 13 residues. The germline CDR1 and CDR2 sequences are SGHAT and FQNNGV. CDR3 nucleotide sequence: TGTGCCAGCAGCTTAGGAGTTAACACTGAAGCTTTCTTT. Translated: CASSLGVNTEAFF.

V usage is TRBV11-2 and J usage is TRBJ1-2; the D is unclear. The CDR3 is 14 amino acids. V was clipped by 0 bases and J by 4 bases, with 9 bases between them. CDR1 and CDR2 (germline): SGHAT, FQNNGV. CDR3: CASSLDQVSYGYTF. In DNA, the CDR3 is TGTGCCAGCAGCTTAGATCAGGTATCCTATGGCTACACCTTC. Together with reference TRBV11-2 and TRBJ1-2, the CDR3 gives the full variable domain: EAGVAQSPRYKIIEKRQSVAFWCNPISGHATLYWYQQILGQGPKLLIQFQNNGVVDDSQLPKDRFSAERLKGVDSTLKIQPAKLEDSAVYLCASSLDQVSYGYTFGSGTRLTVV.